The rows below give T cell receptor beta chains drawn from one sample of a study of neurological immune-mediated disorders. TCRdb reanalysed the 5' RACE reads using MiXCR and keeps one entry per CDR3 protein. The repertoire has just over 30,000 distinct CDR3 sequences, approximately 5.2% of them found once; the top ten carry approximately 2.1%. The sequencing input was CD4+ T cells from blood. The source of these receptors is a woman aged 50 to 60 in good health. CDR3s include the opening cysteine and the closing phenylalanine or tryptophan. Each record gives: D gene, clone size, V gene, J gene, CDR3 DNA, CDR3 protein. A D gene is named only where the DNA matches it firmly. Only part of the rows carry a size: once, few, many, or a class if the clone is expanded.

d_gene: TRBD1; abundance: many; v_gene: TRBV7-2; j_gene: TRBJ1-3; CDR3nt: TGTGCCAGCAGCTTAGTCGGGACAGGGGGAAACACCATATATTTT; CDR3aa: CASSLVGTGGNTIYF
d_gene: TRBD2; abundance: many; v_gene: TRBV7-3; j_gene: TRBJ2-2; CDR3nt: TGTGCCAGCAGCTTAATGGGCCATCTAGCGGGGCCCCCTACCGGGGAGCTGTTTTTT; CDR3aa: CASSLMGHLAGPPTGELFF
d_gene: TRBD1; abundance: many; v_gene: TRBV5-1; j_gene: TRBJ1-4; CDR3nt: TGCGCCAGCAGCTTGTTTAACGACAGGGCTAATGAAAAACTGTTTTTT; CDR3aa: CASSLFNDRANEKLFF
d_gene: -; abundance: many; v_gene: TRBV5-1; j_gene: TRBJ1-5; CDR3nt: TGCGCCAGCAGCTTGGGAACCCAGCCGGAACAACCCCAGCATTTT; CDR3aa: CASSLGTQPEQPQHF
d_gene: TRBD2; abundance: many; v_gene: TRBV5-1; j_gene: TRBJ2-3; CDR3nt: TGCGCCAGCAGCACCGGACTAGCGGGCGGAGGAACCACAGATACGCAGTATTTT; CDR3aa: CASSTGLAGGGTTDTQYF
d_gene: TRBD1; abundance: many; v_gene: TRBV20-1; j_gene: TRBJ2-3; CDR3nt: TGCAGTGCTAGAGACCCACAGGGGTTAATTACAGATACGCAGTATTTT; CDR3aa: CSARDPQGLITDTQYF
d_gene: TRBD2; abundance: many; v_gene: TRBV5-1; j_gene: TRBJ2-1; CDR3nt: TGCGCCAGCAGCTTGTTATCTAGCGGGAGAGGGGATGAGCAGTTCTTC; CDR3aa: CASSLLSSGRGDEQFF
d_gene: -; abundance: -; v_gene: TRBV7-2; j_gene: TRBJ2-7; CDR3nt: TGTGCCAGCAGCTTGGCGGACGCCTCTTGGGAGCAGTACTTC; CDR3aa: CASSLADASWEQYF
d_gene: -; abundance: many; v_gene: TRBV7-2; j_gene: TRBJ2-5; CDR3nt: TGTGCCAGCACCTTAGGTAGTGAGACCCAGTACTTC; CDR3aa: CASTLGSETQYF
d_gene: TRBD1; abundance: many; v_gene: TRBV3-1; j_gene: TRBJ2-1; CDR3nt: TGTGCCAGCAGCCAATCGGACAGGGGCAATGAGCAGTTCTTC; CDR3aa: CASSQSDRGNEQFF
d_gene: -; abundance: -; v_gene: TRBV9; j_gene: TRBJ2-2; CDR3nt: TGTTCCAGCAGCGTAATGGGGGCGAACACTGGGGAGCTGTTTTTT; CDR3aa: CSSSVMGANTGELFF
d_gene: -; abundance: many; v_gene: TRBV12-3/TRBV12-4; j_gene: TRBJ2-4; CDR3nt: TGTGCCAGCAGTTTGGTGACGGGTGATCTAGCCAAAAACATTCAGTACTTC; CDR3aa: CASSLVTGDLAKNIQYF
d_gene: -; abundance: many; v_gene: TRBV7-9; j_gene: TRBJ2-2; CDR3nt: TGTGCCAGCAGGGACCAGACGAACACCGGGGAGCTGTTTTTT; CDR3aa: CASRDQTNTGELFF
d_gene: -; abundance: many; v_gene: TRBV6-5; j_gene: TRBJ2-1; CDR3nt: TGTGCCAGCAGTCCTACAGGCTCCTACAATGAGCAGTTCTTC; CDR3aa: CASSPTGSYNEQFF
d_gene: -; abundance: many; v_gene: TRBV28; j_gene: TRBJ2-1; CDR3nt: TGTGCCAGCAGTGGAGGGGGGGGGGCCAATGAGCAGTTCTTC; CDR3aa: CASSGGGGANEQFF
d_gene: TRBD2; abundance: many; v_gene: TRBV20-1; j_gene: TRBJ2-1; CDR3nt: TGCAGTGCTAGATTTGGGACTAGCTACAATGAGCAGTTCTTC; CDR3aa: CSARFGTSYNEQFF
d_gene: -; abundance: many; v_gene: TRBV29-1; j_gene: TRBJ2-5; CDR3nt: TGCAGCGTTGAAAAAGGGGCCGAGACCCAGTACTTC; CDR3aa: CSVEKGAETQYF
d_gene: -; abundance: many; v_gene: TRBV6-5; j_gene: TRBJ2-2; CDR3nt: TGTGCCAGCAGTTTGACACAGGGTAGCGGGGAGCTGTTTTTT; CDR3aa: CASSLTQGSGELFF
d_gene: -; abundance: many; v_gene: TRBV20-1; j_gene: TRBJ1-2; CDR3nt: TGCAGTGCCCAAAACTATGGCTACACCTTC; CDR3aa: CSAQNYGYTF
d_gene: -; abundance: many; v_gene: TRBV24-1; j_gene: TRBJ2-1; CDR3nt: TGTGCCACCGCCGGGGACGGATACAATGAGCAGTTCTTC; CDR3aa: CATAGDGYNEQFF
d_gene: -; abundance: many; v_gene: TRBV4-3; j_gene: TRBJ2-3; CDR3nt: TGCGCCAGCAGCCCCACAGTTCCAGATACGCAGTATTTT; CDR3aa: CASSPTVPDTQYF
d_gene: -; abundance: many; v_gene: TRBV29-1; j_gene: TRBJ2-3; CDR3nt: TGCAGCCTTGCACAGGGATCGGGCACAGATACGCAGTATTTT; CDR3aa: CSLAQGSGTDTQYF
d_gene: -; abundance: many; v_gene: TRBV7-9; j_gene: TRBJ2-5; CDR3nt: TGTGCCAGCAGCTTAGGTCGGGGAAAAGAGACCCAGTACTTC; CDR3aa: CASSLGRGKETQYF
d_gene: TRBD1; abundance: -; v_gene: TRBV6-6; j_gene: TRBJ1-5; CDR3nt: TGTGCCAGCAGTCGGGGTACAGGGACAGGGGGCAATCAGCCCCAGCATTTT; CDR3aa: CASSRGTGTGGNQPQHF
d_gene: -; abundance: many; v_gene: TRBV10-3; j_gene: TRBJ2-5; CDR3nt: TGTGCTTCCCGAGGCAGTCAAGAGACCCAGTACTTC; CDR3aa: CASRGSQETQYF
d_gene: -; abundance: many; v_gene: TRBV11-2; j_gene: TRBJ1-2; CDR3nt: TGTGCCAGCAGCTTAGATCGGCAGACCTATGGCTACACCTTC; CDR3aa: CASSLDRQTYGYTF
d_gene: TRBD1; abundance: many; v_gene: TRBV7-2; j_gene: TRBJ2-7; CDR3nt: TGTGCCAGCCGCCACGGGACAGCCACCTACGAGCAGTACTTC; CDR3aa: CASRHGTATYEQYF
d_gene: TRBD2; abundance: many; v_gene: TRBV5-1; j_gene: TRBJ2-3; CDR3nt: TGCGCCAGCAGCTTGGATCCAGCGGGAGGGCGGGGCGCAGATACGCAGTATTTT; CDR3aa: CASSLDPAGGRGADTQYF
d_gene: -; abundance: many; v_gene: TRBV4-1; j_gene: TRBJ2-1; CDR3nt: TGCGCCAGCAGTTCCGTGAGCGGGTTCTCCTACAATGAGCAGTTCTTC; CDR3aa: CASSSVSGFSYNEQFF
d_gene: -; abundance: -; v_gene: TRBV15; j_gene: TRBJ1-5; CDR3nt: TGTGCCACCAGTGGCAGGAGTTATAGCAATCAGCCCCAGCATTTT; CDR3aa: CATSGRSYSNQPQHF
d_gene: -; abundance: many; v_gene: TRBV6-5; j_gene: TRBJ2-7; CDR3nt: TGTGCCAGCACAAACGGGGGGCAAGGGGAGCAGTACTTC; CDR3aa: CASTNGGQGEQYF
d_gene: TRBD1; abundance: many; v_gene: TRBV29-1; j_gene: TRBJ2-7; CDR3nt: TGCAGCGTTTGCGGACAGGGGAAAAACGAGCAGTACTTC; CDR3aa: CSVCGQGKNEQYF
d_gene: -; abundance: many; v_gene: TRBV7-3; j_gene: TRBJ2-1; CDR3nt: TGTGCCAGCAGCTTAAACCGGGATGAGCAGTTCTTC; CDR3aa: CASSLNRDEQFF